This T cell receptor (beta chain) was retrieved from a study of T cell changes during pregnancy in multiple sclerosis (dated by TCRdb to the late 2010s). Concerning the study at large: The study looked at changes in the T cell repertoire across pregnancy in women with multiple sclerosis.

CDR1 MDHEN and CDR2 SYDVKM are derived from the germline V gene. Reading from cysteine to phenylalanine, the CDR3 counts 17 amino acids. The kept DNA is CDR3 alone, 51 bases in frame from the first base. Trimming removed 2 bases from V and 6 bases from J; the gene matches leave 7 bases unexplained. With respect to this clone: Its antigen remains unidentified. Per-base quality was not reported, and no clone a single base away is much larger than it.

The library relied on the immunoSEQ multiplex PCR assay. As stored in TCRdb, this immuneACCESS dataset retains in-frame rearrangements with V and J assigned. A fraction of the clones does not appear; measured against another copy, unresolved V genes explain less than half of the discrepancy, and the remainder lacks a known reason. Within this sample are approximately 90,000 clones, with 94% of them counted one time only. Roughly 0.81% of the sample is held by the ten biggest clonotypes. The chain links TRBV28 with TRBJ2-3, and 14 bases in between align with TRBD2. This sample comprised peripheral blood, obtained in the third trimester of pregnancy. This receptor was obtained from a female donor with multiple sclerosis, enrolled in a pregnancy study. The sequenced DNA: TGTGCCAGCAGTTTAGGGACTAGCGGGAGAACAGCTGATACGCAGTATTTT. Its protein product is CASSLGTSGRTADTQYF.